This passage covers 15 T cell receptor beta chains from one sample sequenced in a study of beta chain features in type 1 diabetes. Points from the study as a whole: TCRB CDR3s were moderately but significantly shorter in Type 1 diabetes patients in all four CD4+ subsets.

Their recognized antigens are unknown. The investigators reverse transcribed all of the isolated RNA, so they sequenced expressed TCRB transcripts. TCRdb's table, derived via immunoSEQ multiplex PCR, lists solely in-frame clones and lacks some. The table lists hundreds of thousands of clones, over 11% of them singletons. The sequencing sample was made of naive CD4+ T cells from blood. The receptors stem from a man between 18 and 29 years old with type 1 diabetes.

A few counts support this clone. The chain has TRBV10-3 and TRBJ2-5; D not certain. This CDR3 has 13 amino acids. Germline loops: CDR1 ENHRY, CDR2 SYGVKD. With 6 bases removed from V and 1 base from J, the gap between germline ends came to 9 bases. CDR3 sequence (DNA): TGTGCCATCAGGGCCACCCCCCAAGAGACCCAGTACTTC. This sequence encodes CAIRATPQETQYF.

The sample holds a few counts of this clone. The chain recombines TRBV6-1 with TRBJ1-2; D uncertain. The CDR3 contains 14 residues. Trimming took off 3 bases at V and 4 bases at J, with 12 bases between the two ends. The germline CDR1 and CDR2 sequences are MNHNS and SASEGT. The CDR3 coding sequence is TGTGCCAGCAGTGAGAGGCGAGCCGCCTATGGCTACACCTTC. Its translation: CASSERRAAYGYTF.

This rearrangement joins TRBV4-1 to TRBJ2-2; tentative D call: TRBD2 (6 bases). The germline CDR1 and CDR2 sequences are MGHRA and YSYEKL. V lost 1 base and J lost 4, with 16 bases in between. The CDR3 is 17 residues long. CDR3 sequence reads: CASSQAGTPARTGELFF. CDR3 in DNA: TGCGCCAGCAGCCAAGCCGGGACTCCGGCTCGCACCGGGGAGCTGTTTTTT.

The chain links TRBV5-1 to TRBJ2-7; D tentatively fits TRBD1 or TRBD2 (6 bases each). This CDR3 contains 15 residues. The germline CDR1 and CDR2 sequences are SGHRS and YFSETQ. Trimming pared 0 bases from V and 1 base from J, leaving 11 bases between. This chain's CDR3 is CASSLGGAESYEQYF. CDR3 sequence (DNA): TGCGCCAGCAGCTTGGGGGGGGCTGAGTCCTACGAGCAGTACTTC.

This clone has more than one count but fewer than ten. The CDR3 coding sequence is TGTGCCAGCAGCCTTAGGGACAGGGGTGGCATTGGGGCCAACGTCCTGACTTTC. Translation gives CASSLRDRGGIGANVLTF. The chain carries TRBV7-2 and TRBJ2-6; TRBD1 matches at 10 bases. Germline CDR1 reads SGHTA; CDR2 reads FQGNSA. This CDR3 comprises 18 residues. The junction had 10 bases not matched to a gene; V was cut back by 5 bases and J by 3 bases.

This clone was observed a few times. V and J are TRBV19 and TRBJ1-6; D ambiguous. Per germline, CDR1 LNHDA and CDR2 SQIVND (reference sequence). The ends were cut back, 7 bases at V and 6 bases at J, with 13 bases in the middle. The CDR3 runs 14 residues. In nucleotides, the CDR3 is TGTGCCAGTACCCGTTCCGGGTTTAATTCACCCCTCCACTTT. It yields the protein CASTRSGFNSPLHF. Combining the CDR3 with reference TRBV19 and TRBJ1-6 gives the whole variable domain DGGITQSPKYLFRKEGQNVTLSCEQNLNHDAMYWYRQDPGQGLRLIYYSQIVNDFQKGDIAEGYSVSREKKESFPLTVTSAQKNPTAFYLCASTRSGFNSPLHFGNGTRLTVT.

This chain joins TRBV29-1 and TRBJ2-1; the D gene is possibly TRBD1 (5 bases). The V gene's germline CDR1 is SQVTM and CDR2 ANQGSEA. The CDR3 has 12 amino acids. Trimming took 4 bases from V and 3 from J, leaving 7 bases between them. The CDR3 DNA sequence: TGCAGCGTTGCGACAGACTACAATGAGCAGTTCTTC. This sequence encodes CSVATDYNEQFF.

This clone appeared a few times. The DNA of the CDR3 is TGCGCCAGCAGCAAGGACCGAACAGATACGCAGTATTTT. Amino acids: CASSKDRTDTQYF. This rearrangement joins TRBV4-1 to TRBJ2-3; D gene unclear. Trimming left V 5 bases short and J 3 bases short, with 9 bases between. Germline CDR1 and CDR2: MGHRA and YSYEKL. This CDR3 is 13 amino acids long.

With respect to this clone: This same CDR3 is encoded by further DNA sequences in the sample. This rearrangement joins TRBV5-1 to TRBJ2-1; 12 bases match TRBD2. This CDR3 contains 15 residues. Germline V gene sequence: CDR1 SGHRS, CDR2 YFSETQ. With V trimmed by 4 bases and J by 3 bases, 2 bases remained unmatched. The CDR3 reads CASSPGLAGYNEQFF. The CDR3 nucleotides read TGCGCCAGCAGCCCGGGACTAGCGGGCTACAATGAGCAGTTCTTC.

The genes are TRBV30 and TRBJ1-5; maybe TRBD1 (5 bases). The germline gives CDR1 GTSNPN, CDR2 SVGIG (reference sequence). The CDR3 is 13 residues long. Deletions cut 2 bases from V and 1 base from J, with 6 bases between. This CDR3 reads CAWSQGSNQPQHF. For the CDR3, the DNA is TGTGCCTGGAGTCAGGGAAGCAATCAGCCCCAGCATTTT.

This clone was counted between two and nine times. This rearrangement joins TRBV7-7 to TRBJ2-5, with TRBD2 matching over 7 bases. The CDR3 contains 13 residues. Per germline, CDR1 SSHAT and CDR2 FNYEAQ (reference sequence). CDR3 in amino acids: CASRGSSGETQYF. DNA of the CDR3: TGTGCGAGCCGCGGGAGCAGCGGGGAGACCCAGTACTTC.

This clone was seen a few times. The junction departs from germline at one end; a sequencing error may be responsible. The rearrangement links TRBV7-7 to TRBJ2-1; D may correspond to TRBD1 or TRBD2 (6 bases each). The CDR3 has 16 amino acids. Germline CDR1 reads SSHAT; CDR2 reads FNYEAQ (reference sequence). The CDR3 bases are TGTGCTAGCAGTTACCTCCCGGGGGCTCTATACAATGAGCAGTTCTTC. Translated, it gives CASSYLPGALYNEQFF.

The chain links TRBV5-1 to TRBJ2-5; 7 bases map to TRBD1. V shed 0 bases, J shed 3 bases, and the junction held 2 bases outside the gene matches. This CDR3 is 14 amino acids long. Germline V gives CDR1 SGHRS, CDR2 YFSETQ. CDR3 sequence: CASSLEGAEETQYF. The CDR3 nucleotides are TGCGCCAGCAGCTTGGAGGGGGCTGAAGAGACCCAGTACTTC. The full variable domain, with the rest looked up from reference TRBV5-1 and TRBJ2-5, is KAGVTQTPRYLIKTRGQQVTLSCSPISGHRSVSWYQQTPGQGLQFLFEYFSETQRNKGNFPGRFSGRQFSNSRSEMNVSTLELGDSALYLCASSLEGAEETQYFGPGTRLLVL.

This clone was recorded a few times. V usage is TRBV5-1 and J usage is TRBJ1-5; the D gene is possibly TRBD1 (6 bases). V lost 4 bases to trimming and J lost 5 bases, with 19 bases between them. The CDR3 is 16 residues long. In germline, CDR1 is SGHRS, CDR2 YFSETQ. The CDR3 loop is CASSLSGEGGDQPQHF. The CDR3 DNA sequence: TGCGCCAGCAGCCTCAGTGGGGAGGGGGGAGATCAGCCCCAGCATTTT.

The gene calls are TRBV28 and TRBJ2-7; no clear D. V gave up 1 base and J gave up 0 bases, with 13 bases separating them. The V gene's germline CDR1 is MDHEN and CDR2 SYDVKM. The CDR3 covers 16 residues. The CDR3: CASSLLYSDSSYEQYF. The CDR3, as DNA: TGTGCCAGCAGTTTATTGTACAGCGATAGCTCCTACGAGCAGTACTTC.